The next 19 T cell receptor beta chains were all read from a single sample in a study of T cells in Graves' hyperthyroidism and ophthalmopathy. Using RNA transcripts as the source, TCR beta CDR3 regions were amplified. The HTBI primer set was used in a first-round RT-PCR of the TCR CDR3. TCRdb redid the calling of the multiplex PCR reads with MiXCR, one entry per CDR3 protein. The profile shows 650,000 to 850,000 distinct CDR3 sequences, 18% of them singletons. Sample: blood. These receptors were taken from a woman between 50 and 59 years old with Graves' hyperthyroidism that later progressed to Graves' ophthalmopathy.

This clonotype was observed once. The CDR3 coding sequence is TGTGCCAGTCAGCAGGGGGACGGTCAGCCCCAGCATTTT. Translated: CASQQGDGQPQHF. The V and J genes are TRBV6-1 and TRBJ1-5; 7 positions match TRBD1. There are 13 residues in the CDR3. Germline CDR1 MNHNS, CDR2 SASEGT. V dropped 9 bases and J dropped 6; count of bases not matched to a gene: 8.

The genes are TRBV6-1 and TRBJ2-3; 9 positions match TRBD1. Germline V gene sequence: CDR1 MNHNS, CDR2 SASEGT. This CDR3 is 20 amino acids long. The V segment lost 6 bases and the J segment 2 bases; nucleotides outside the gene matches: 21. The CDR3 here is CASSLPGYRGPGKHTDTQYF. In DNA form, the CDR3 reads TGTGCCAGCAGCCTGCCCGGTTACAGGGGGCCTGGAAAACACACAGATACGCAGTATTTT.

V usage is TRBV29-1 and J usage is TRBJ1-2; D perhaps matches TRBD1 (5 bases). This CDR3 region has 11 residues. Germline V gene lookup returns CDR1 SQVTM and CDR2 ANQGSEA. V gave up 2 bases and J gave up 8 bases, with 9 bases separating them. The chain's CDR3 is CSVEQGKGYTF. The CDR3 nucleotides read TGCAGCGTTGAACAGGGTAAAGGCTACACCTTC. The whole variable domain, filled in from reference TRBV29-1 and TRBJ1-2, reads SAVISQKPSRDICQRGTSLTIQCQVDSQVTMMFWYRQQPGQSLTLIATANQGSEATYESGFVIDKFPISRPNLTFSTLTVSNMSPEDSSIYLCSVEQGKGYTFGSGTRLTVV.

This clonotype was seen repeatedly, ten times or more. The rearrangement joins TRBV2 to TRBJ2-2, with D possibly TRBD1 on 6 matching bases. V lost 8 bases and J lost 2, with 15 bases in between. Germline values: CDR1 SNHLY, CDR2 FYNNEI. The CDR3 has 15 residues. The CDR3 loop is CASDVGDINTGELFF. CDR3 sequence (DNA): TGTGCCAGCGACGTGGGGGACATTAACACCGGGGAGCTGTTTTTT.

This chain uses TRBV6-1 with TRBJ2-7; D is possibly TRBD1 or TRBD2 (6 bases each). The CDR3 is made up of 16 amino acids. Per the germline V gene, CDR1 is MNHNS and CDR2 is SASEGT. The ends were cut back, 5 bases at V and 0 bases at J, with 17 bases in the middle. CDR3 region: CASSPLGGHSSYEQYF. The CDR3 DNA reads as TGTGCCAGCAGTCCCTTGGGGGGACATAGCTCCTACGAGCAGTACTTC.

About this clonotype itself: Given a much more abundant clone one base away, this may be a read error. The genes are TRBV19 and TRBJ2-1; a weak D match, TRBD2 (5 bases). The CDR3 is 13 amino acids. The germline gives CDR1 LNHDA, CDR2 SQIVND (reference sequence). This chain's CDR3 is CASSMWGVNEQLF. The DNA of the CDR3 is TGTGCCAGTAGTATGTGGGGAGTCAATGAGCAGCTCTTC.

The chain has TRBV20-1 and TRBJ2-3; D perhaps matches TRBD2 (5 bases). This CDR3 has 14 residues. CDR1 and CDR2 from the germline V gene are DFQATT and SNEGSKA (reference sequence). Trimming removed 7 bases from V and 2 bases from J, with 16 bases in between. The CDR3 protein is CSVSQADDTDTQYF. CDR3 DNA: TGCAGTGTTAGTCAAGCGGATGACACAGATACGCAGTATTTT.

This clonotype was observed at least ten times. The rearrangement uses TRBV2 and TRBJ1-4, with D tentatively TRBD1 (6 bases). The CDR3 totals 14 residues. Trimming shortened V by 6 bases and J by 8 bases, and 16 bases separated the two germline ends. Germline CDR1 is SNHLY and CDR2 is FYNNEI. The CDR3 DNA sequence: TGTGCCAGCAGCTCCGGGACATTTAAGGAAAAACTGTTTTTT. Translation gives CASSSGTFKEKLFF.

The table lists this clonotype with a few counts. The chain combines TRBV19 with TRBJ2-3; 8 bases line up with TRBD1. Unmatched junction bases numbered 15, after V lost 3 bases and J lost 4 bases. Germline CDR1 reads LNHDA; CDR2 reads SQIVND (reference sequence). This CDR3 has 18 amino acids. The CDR3 coding sequence is TGTGCCAGTAGTATCCGCTACCGGGACAGGCGTTCTTCAGATACGCAGTATTTT. Residues: CASSIRYRDRRSSDTQYF.

This clonotype was detected many times. V gene TRBV2 combines with J gene TRBJ2-3; 10 positions agree with TRBD2. The V and J ends lost 3 bases and 6 bases, in that order; junction bases with no gene match: 15. The CDR3 loop spans 18 amino acids. Germline loops: CDR1 SNHLY, CDR2 FYNNEI. The CDR3 is CASSDPPVAGGLVDTQYF. For the CDR3, the DNA is TGTGCCAGCAGTGATCCCCCTGTAGCGGGGGGCCTAGTCGATACGCAGTATTTT.

The V call is TRBV10-3, the J call TRBJ2-1; D possibly uses TRBD1 or TRBD2 (5 bases each). CDR1 ENHRY and CDR2 SYGVKD come from the germline V gene. The CDR3 has 15 residues. Deletions cut 6 bases from V and 3 bases from J, with 15 bases between. The CDR3 DNA reads TGTGCCATCAGCTCCGGGGCAGGGAACTACAATGAGCAGTTCTTC. Amino acids: CAISSGAGNYNEQFF.

The chain employs TRBV15 and TRBJ1-1; D gene unclear. The CDR3 sequence is 13 residues long. V dropped 5 bases and J dropped 4 bases, with 11 bases sitting between them. Germline CDR1 and CDR2: LNHNV and YYDKDF (reference sequence). CDR3 protein: CATSPRRATEAFF. CDR3 nucleotides: TGTGCCACCAGCCCACGAAGGGCCACTGAAGCTTTCTTT. Full variable domain (missing parts from reference TRBV15 and TRBJ1-1): DAMVIQNPRYQVTQFGKPVTLSCSQTLNHNVMYWYQQKSSQAPKLLFHYYDKDFNNEADTPDNFQSRRPNTSFCFLDIRSPGLGDTAMYLCATSPRRATEAFFGQGTRLTVV.

This chain uses TRBV5-6 with TRBJ2-5, with 10 bases identical to TRBD2. The germline V gene has CDR1 SGHDT and CDR2 YYEEEE. There are 17 residues in the CDR3. Trimming at V came to 0 bases and at J to 2 bases, leaving 7 bases not matched to a gene. The CDR3 sequence: CASSLAGGLAQQETQYF. The CDR3 DNA sequence: TGTGCCAGCAGCTTGGCCGGGGGACTAGCGCAACAAGAGACCCAGTACTTC.

This clonotype was seen a single time. The CDR3 region is CSAAGGGNTGELFF. The DNA for the CDR3 is TGCAGTGCCGCAGGCGGGGGAAACACCGGGGAGCTGTTTTTT. The chain recombines TRBV20-1 with TRBJ2-2, with 7 nucleotides matching TRBD2. The CDR3 covers 14 residues. V shed 6 bases, J shed 2 bases, and the junction held 6 bases outside the gene matches. Per the germline V gene, CDR1 is DFQATT and CDR2 is SNEGSKA (reference sequence).

This rearrangement joins TRBV4-1 to TRBJ2-3; D gene unclear. Germline V gene sequence: CDR1 MGHRA, CDR2 YSYEKL. The V end was cut by 0 bases, the J end by 0 bases, with 10 bases between. The CDR3 contains 16 residues. CDR3 region: CASSQDSGTSTDTQYF. The CDR3, as DNA: TGCGCCAGCAGCCAAGATTCAGGCACTAGCACAGATACGCAGTATTTT.

This clonotype has ten or more counts. The chain has TRBV3-1 and TRBJ1-1, with D tentatively TRBD1 (5 bases). Trimming shortened V by 11 bases and J by 0 bases, and 13 bases separated the two germline ends. The germline V gene has CDR1 LGHDT and CDR2 YNNKEL (reference sequence). CDR3 length: 13 amino acids. CDR3 region: CAVADSLNTEAFF. The CDR3 nucleotides read TGTGCCGTAGCTGACAGTTTGAACACTGAAGCTTTCTTT.

This clonotype was counted ten times or more. The chain links TRBV11-2 to TRBJ2-3; 9 positions agree with TRBD2. This CDR3 comprises 16 residues. The germline gives CDR1 SGHAT, CDR2 FQNNGV. J was trimmed by 3 bases and V by 5 bases; bases with no gene match: 9. CDR3 nucleotides: TGTGCCAGCAGCCGGGCCGGGCTAGCGGGAACAGATACGCAGTATTTT. Amino acids: CASSRAGLAGTDTQYF.

This clonotype appeared many times. V usage is TRBV5-1 and J usage is TRBJ2-7, with D tentatively TRBD1 (6 bases). The length of the CDR3 is 13 residues. The ends were cut back, 4 bases at V and 0 bases at J, with 8 bases in the middle. Germline V gene sequence: CDR1 SGHRS, CDR2 YFSETQ. CDR3 loop: CASSDRPSYEQYF. As DNA, the CDR3 is TGCGCCAGCAGCGACAGGCCCTCCTACGAGCAGTACTTC.

V usage is TRBV9 and J usage is TRBJ1-1; 7 bases fit TRBD1. The trim removed 3 bases at V and 6 bases at J, leaving 14 bases unmatched. Germline V gene lookup returns CDR1 SGDLS and CDR2 YYNGEE. This CDR3 is 16 amino acids long. CDR3 loop: CASSALPAGGRAEAFF. CDR3 DNA sequence: TGTGCCAGCAGCGCTCTGCCGGCAGGGGGAAGGGCTGAAGCTTTCTTT.